This T cell receptor beta chain was identified during a study of T cell responses to AZD1222 COVID-19 vaccine. General study points: Recipients of two AZD1222 doses showed rising Spike-specific TCR breadth and depth.

The V gene lost 5 bases and the J gene lost 7 bases, with 8 bases spanning the gap. Per the germline V gene, CDR1 is LNHDA and CDR2 is SQIVND (reference sequence). This CDR3 is built from 11 residues. The table came from immunoSEQ multiplex PCR; TCRdb's copy has only in-frame clones and leaves some out. The table includes 90,000 to 120,000 clones, around 84% detected once. A note on this clone: Its specificity is unknown.

This receptor was identified in an adult in good health. Sequencing used peripheral blood, obtained on day 0 of AZD1222 vaccination. The gene calls are TRBV19 and TRBJ1-1; D is unresolved. This chain's CDR3 is CASSLAFEAFF. In nucleotides, the CDR3 is TGTGCCAGTAGTTTGGCTTTTGAAGCTTTCTTT.